A single T cell receptor beta chain is shown here with its context. The antigen is not known. Reverse transcribing all isolated RNA meant expressed TCRB transcripts were sequenced. Here immunoSEQ multiplex PCR was the method, and the copy in TCRdb shows in-frame clones only, minus some. The sample holds 150,000 to 200,000 clones, around 63% seen once. This entry comes from a study of beta chain features in type 1 diabetes. Notes on the study in general: Unsettled here was the matter of whether HLA type influences TCRB rearrangement. PCR could preferentially amplify shorter templates, alike in patients and controls. Among patients with Type 1 diabetes, TCRB CDR3s were moderately but significantly shorter in every one of the four CD4+ subsets.

CDR1 is GTSNPN and CDR2 is SVGIG in the germline V gene (reference sequence). J lost 8 bases, V lost 2 bases, and 9 bases had no gene match. The CDR3 sequence is 15 residues long. CD45RO/CCR7/CD25/CD127/CD95/CD27 staining was used to isolate CD4+ naive, central memory, regulatory and stem cell-like memory cells by sorting. What was sequenced was naive CD4+ T cells from blood. This TCR came from a man aged 25 to 40 with type 1 diabetes. The rearrangement uses TRBV30 and TRBJ1-6; TRBD1 aligns across 7 bases. CDR3 bases: TGTGCCTGGAGTAGAGGGACACAGGGGCATTCACCCCTCCACTTT. Its translation is CAWSRGTQGHSPLHF.